One and the same sample provided the 14 T cell receptor beta chains below, sequenced in a study of T cell clones after liver transplantation. Some clones are missing from TCRdb's copy, which holds only in-frame ones; the method was immunoSEQ multiplex PCR. The sample carries roughly 65,000 clones, about 91% recorded once. The sequencing used CD4+ T cells from blood, collected nearly 26 months after liver transplant. These TCRs come from a human patient who received a liver transplant. Some T cells may originate from the graft donor.

This rearrangement joins TRBV9 to TRBJ1-1; D remains ambiguous. Germline values: CDR1 SGDLS, CDR2 YYNGEE. The V end was cut by 0 bases, the J end by 11 bases, with 17 bases between. This CDR3 has 14 amino acids. CDR3 sequence: CASSVGSDPWRAFF. The CDR3, as DNA: TGTGCCAGCAGCGTAGGCTCCGACCCTTGGCGTGCTTTCTTT.

This sequence joins TRBV9 and TRBJ2-6; TRBD1 matches 10 bases. The CDR3 contains 18 residues. CDR1 is SGDLS and CDR2 is YYNGEE in the germline V gene. Trimming took 3 bases from V and 2 from J; bases not matched to a gene: 8. The DNA for the CDR3 is TGTGCCAGCAGCGCGACAGGGGGCACATCCCCTGGGGCCAACGTCCTGACTTTC. It specifies CASSATGGTSPGANVLTF.

This chain uses TRBV7-9 with TRBJ2-7, with 7 positions matching TRBD2. The CDR3 length is 14 residues. Germline CDR1 is SEHNR and CDR2 is FQNEAQ (reference sequence). With V trimmed by 4 bases and J by 4 bases, 7 bases remained unmatched. The CDR3 DNA sequence: TGTGCCAGCAGCTCCCCGGGACTATTGTACGAGCAGTACTTC. This codes for CASSSPGLLYEQYF.

This chain joins TRBV23-1 and TRBJ1-1, with D hard to call. TRBV23-1 is annotated as an ORF whose role is uncertain. CDR3 length: 16 amino acids. Trimming stripped 4 bases from V and 5 bases from J, with 20 bases between. This CDR3 reads CASSPQSGDRWTEAFF. The DNA of the CDR3 is TGCGCCAGCAGTCCCCAATCCGGGGATCGGTGGACTGAAGCTTTCTTT.

This chain links TRBV12-2 with TRBJ1-2; TRBD1 is the table's D call and was not checked against the DNA. TRBV12-2 is an annotated pseudogene. The CDR3 sequence is 15 residues long. CDR3 loop: CASRLEGDRNAAYTF. In DNA form, the CDR3 reads TGTGCAAGTCGCTTAGAGGGGGACAGGAACGCTGCCTACACCTTC.

This chain uses TRBV5-6 with TRBJ2-2; 9 nucleotides agree with TRBD1. The V segment lost 0 bases and the J segment 5 bases; nucleotides outside the gene matches: 5. This CDR3 has 16 residues. The V gene's germline CDR1 is SGHDT and CDR2 YYEEEE. DNA of the CDR3: TGTGCCAGCAGCTTGGTACTGACAGGGGGGACCGGGGAGCTGTTTTTT. Amino acid sequence: CASSLVLTGGTGELFF.

A single count supports this clone. This chain connects TRBV28 to TRBJ1-4; 7 bases map to TRBD1. V gave up 3 bases and J gave up 5 bases; unmatched junction bases: 9. CDR3 size: 16 residues. CDR1 is MDHEN, CDR2 SYDVKM, per germline. The CDR3 here is CASSFSAGQSNEKLFF. The DNA for the CDR3 is TGTGCCAGCAGTTTCTCGGCGGGACAGTCGAATGAAAAACTGTTTTTT.

The V call is TRBV28, the J call TRBJ2-7; no definite D call. This CDR3 contains 16 residues. Germline V gene data show CDR1 as MDHEN and CDR2 as SYDVKM. Trimming pared 5 bases from V and 0 bases from J, leaving 17 bases between. CDR3 DNA: TGTGCCAGCAGTCCCTTCGACCCGACCCACTCCTACGAGCAGTACTTC. Encoded protein: CASSPFDPTHSYEQYF. Filled out from reference TRBV28 and TRBJ2-7, the complete variable domain reads DVKVTQSSRYLVKRTGEKVFLECVQDMDHENMFWYRQDPGLGLRLIYFSYDVKMKEKGDIPEGYSVSREKKERFSLILESASTNQTSMYLCASSPFDPTHSYEQYFGPGTRLTVT.

The rearrangement uses TRBV6-6 and TRBJ1-2; D not resolved. V shed 5 bases and J shed 4 bases, with 20 bases lying between them. The CDR3 sequence is 16 residues long. Germline assignment: CDR1 MNHNY and CDR2 SVGAGI (reference sequence). CDR3 nucleotides: TGTGCCAGCAGTAAAATCCCTTTTGGAAACAGCTATGGCTACACCTTC. Protein sequence: CASSKIPFGNSYGYTF.

The chain couples TRBV11-2 to TRBJ2-7; 8 bases align to TRBD1. CDR3 size: 13 residues. Losses at the gene ends were 2 bases for V and 4 bases for J; bases not matched to a gene: 1. The germline V gene has CDR1 SGHAT and CDR2 FQNNGV. The DNA of the CDR3 is TGTGCCAGCAGCTTACGACAGGGGTACGAGCAGTACTTC. Translating gives CASSLRQGYEQYF.

This chain uses TRBV5-4 with TRBJ2-3; D gene uncertain. Looked up from germline, CDR1 is SGHNT and CDR2 is YYREEE (reference sequence). V was pared by 4 bases and J by 0 bases, with 12 bases between. The CDR3 is made up of 15 amino acids. The CDR3 DNA follows: TGTGCCAGCAGCCCTAGGACGACTAGCACAGATACGCAGTATTTT. It codes for CASSPRTTSTDTQYF.

The chain recombines TRBV19 with TRBJ1-4; maybe TRBD1 (6 bases). V dropped 6 bases and J dropped 6 bases, with 11 bases sitting between them. The CDR3 is 13 residues long. CDR1 is LNHDA and CDR2 is SQIVND in the germline V gene (reference sequence). DNA for the CDR3: TGTGCCAGTAGGAGGGGGGAATATGAAAAACTGTTTTTT. Encoded protein: CASRRGEYEKLFF.

The gene calls are TRBV7-7 and TRBJ2-5; TRBD2 matches at 15 bases. Germline V CDR1 and CDR2: SSHAT, FNYEAQ (reference sequence). The junction had 0 bases not matched to a gene; V was cut back by 3 bases and J by 10 bases. The CDR3 totals 13 residues. The CDR3 DNA sequence: TGTGCCAGCAGCTTGGGACTAGCGGGAGGCCAGTACTTC. Residues: CASSLGLAGGQYF.

In this sample, this clone turned up a few times. The chain uses TRBV28 and TRBJ1-1, with a tentative D call TRBD1 (5 bases). Trimming removed 8 bases from V and 4 bases from J, with 14 bases in between. Germline V gives CDR1 MDHEN, CDR2 SYDVKM. The CDR3 consists of 13 residues. The CDR3, as DNA: TGTGCCAGCTCTCGAGGGGAGACCACTGAAGCTTTCTTT. This sequence encodes CASSRGETTEAFF.